Listed here is a single T cell receptor beta chain. There is no known antigen for this receptor. Within one base of it there is no much larger clone, and no base qualities were kept. The library was prepared using multiplex PCR. Sequencing was performed on an Illumina HiSeq 4000. CDR3 regions were amplified by Arm-PCR with iRepertoire HTBI primers to construct TCR beta libraries. Before sequencing, the PCR products went through gel purification. In the source study's methods: Gene usage analysis of CDR3 amino acid clonotypes relied on the roughly 67 TRBV and 13 to 15 TRBJ segments identified across samples. Filtered high-quality paired reads were merged into contigs using COPE and FqMerger. BLAST was used to align contigs to IMGT TRBV, TRBD and TRBJ reference genes, with CDR3 defined following IMGT. Any clonotype with a frequency above 0.1% was counted as a highly expanded clone. Shannon entropy served as the measure of repertoire diversity, while the Gini coefficient captured V-J evenness. Clonotypes shared by more than one individual were considered public. Through fastp at Q25 and MiXCR, TCRdb rebuilt clones from the public reads, retaining in-frame beta chains. Rows with one shared CDR3 protein collapse into an entry with the most common genes and DNA. TCRdb assigned the V and J calls; the authors' analysis was not used. Across this sample there are about 660,000 distinct CDR3 sequences, with 30% seen only once. The ten most abundant clones make up 42% of the sample.

CDR1 and CDR2, per the germline V gene, are MNHNS and SASEGT. V is pruned by 11 bases and J by 2 bases, leaving 4 bases of the junction without a gene match. The CDR3, cysteine through phenylalanine, is 12 amino acids long. Left in the record is the CDR3 DNA by itself, 36 bases read in frame from the first base. This sample's time point label indicates: persistent/refractory GD, antithyroid drugs over 5 years with positive TRAb. For both TCR sequencing and RNA sequencing, RNA was extracted from PBMCs using TRIzol. The diagnosis of Graves' disease followed American Thyroid Association guidelines. Recruitment of patients was carried out at an endocrinology department in Xi'an, China. From each patient, 7.5 to 9.5 milliliters of peripheral blood was collected into an EDTA anticoagulant tube. Ficoll Paque Plus density gradient separation was used to isolate PBMCs, and no further T cell sorting was performed. An Agilent 2100 Bioanalyzer and agarose gel were used to assess RNA quality, and a NanoDrop 2000 was used to measure RNA concentration.

This entry is derived from a study of regulatory T cells in long-lasting Graves disease (dated by TCRdb to the early 2020s). Background on the whole study: Persistent Graves' disease was defined as persistently positive TSH receptor autoantibodies together with antithyroid drug treatment for over 5 years. Persistent Graves' disease patients were compared with newly diagnosed Graves' disease patients by peripheral blood TCR sequencing and RNA sequencing. On average, persistent Graves' disease patients in the clinical cohort had been on antithyroid drugs for about 10.3 years. A total of around 35 samples underwent TCR sequencing, from roughly 13 patients with persistent Graves' disease and approximately 20 patients with newly diagnosed Graves' disease. The study was conducted in China and was registered as a clinical trial.

Findings and caveats that apply to the study as a whole: The authors acknowledged the small sample size as a limitation that may reduce accuracy. Persistent Graves' disease patients showed lower TCR Shannon entropy and fewer highly expanded clones than newly diagnosed patients, suggesting clonal expansion. Only the TCR beta chain was sequenced and analyzed. Preferential use of TRBV28, TRBJ1-2 and TRBJ2-5 was observed in persistent disease, whereas TRBV20-1 and TRBJ2-1 were favored in newly diagnosed disease. A larger number of public clonotypes was shared among persistent patients (more than 2,500) than among newly diagnosed patients (roughly 980). Only peripheral blood was studied, because thyroid tissue, the primary lesion, was inaccessible.

This clonotype was obtained from a female donor with Graves disease. Material: peripheral blood mononuclear cells (PBMCs), obtained when the disease was refractory, from a patient treated with antithyroid drugs. Rearrangement joined TRBV6-1 to TRBJ1-2; 8 of the junction bases match TRBD1. Read as DNA, the sequence is TGTGCCGGACAGGGAGAGAACTATGGCTACACCTTC. Translated, this is CAGQGENYGYTF.